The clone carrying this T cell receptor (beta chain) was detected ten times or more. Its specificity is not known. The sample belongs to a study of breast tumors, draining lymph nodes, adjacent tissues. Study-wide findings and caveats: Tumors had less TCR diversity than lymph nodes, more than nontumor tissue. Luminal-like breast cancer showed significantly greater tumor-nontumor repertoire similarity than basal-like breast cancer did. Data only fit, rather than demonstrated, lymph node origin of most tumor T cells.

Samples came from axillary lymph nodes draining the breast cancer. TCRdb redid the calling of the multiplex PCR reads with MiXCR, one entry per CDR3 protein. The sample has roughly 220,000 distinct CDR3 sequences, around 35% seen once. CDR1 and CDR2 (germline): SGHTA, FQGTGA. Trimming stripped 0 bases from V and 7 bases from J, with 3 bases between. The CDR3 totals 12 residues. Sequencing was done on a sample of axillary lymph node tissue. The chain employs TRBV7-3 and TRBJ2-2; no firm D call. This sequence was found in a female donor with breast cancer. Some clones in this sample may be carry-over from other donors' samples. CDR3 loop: CASSLTDGELFF. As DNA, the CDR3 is TGTGCCAGCAGCTTAACGGACGGGGAGCTGTTTTTT.